These 13 T cell receptor beta chains came from one sample sequenced in a study of shared clonotypes between healthy human individuals. TCRdb keeps only in-frame clones here, not all; method: immunoSEQ multiplex PCR. Of about 1 million clones in the sample, 70% to 80% are singletons; the top ten hold about 1.5%. The specimen sequenced was memory CD4+ T cells sorted from blood. Subset: CD45RA-negative fraction. The receptors here all came from a man younger than 35 in good health.

The rearrangement uses TRBV6-5 and TRBJ2-1; possibly TRBD1 for D (6 bases). This CDR3 is built from 13 residues. Per the germline V gene, CDR1 is MNHEY and CDR2 is SVGAGI. V was shortened by 6 bases and J by 5 bases, with 11 bases between the two germline ends. CDR3 in DNA: TGTGCCAGCAGAAAACAGGGAAACAATGAGCAGTTCTTC. Translation gives CASRKQGNNEQFF.

The chain has TRBV18 and TRBJ2-3; unclear D gene. V was pared by 3 bases and J by 4 bases, with 14 bases between. The CDR3 extends over 15 amino acids. Germline V gene lookup returns CDR1 KGHSH and CDR2 LQKENI. The DNA for the CDR3 is TGTGCCAGCTCACCTATAGCCGGCGACCCAGATACGCAGTATTTT. Translating it yields CASSPIAGDPDTQYF.

This clone has just one count. A read error may produce the germline difference seen at one junction end. This chain links TRBV5-1 with TRBJ1-2; D might be TRBD1 (6 bases). The CDR3 runs 14 residues. Germline CDR1 SGHRS, CDR2 YFSETQ. The CDR3 bases are TGCGCCAGCAGCTGGGCGAAACAGGGCTATAGCTACACCTTC. It specifies CASSWAKQGYSYTF.

The sample holds a few counts of this clone. This chain uses TRBV2 with TRBJ1-4; tentative D call: TRBD1 (6 bases). V lost 6 bases to trimming and J lost 6 bases, with 11 bases between them. There are 13 residues in the CDR3. The germline V gene has CDR1 SNHLY and CDR2 FYNNEI. The CDR3 DNA is TGTGCCAGCAGGGCCGGGACACATGAAAAACTGTTTTTT. This gives the protein CASRAGTHEKLFF.

The chain carries TRBV27 and TRBJ1-4, with TRBD1 identical over 8 bases. Germline loops: CDR1 MNHEY, CDR2 SMNVEV (reference sequence). The CDR3 length is 15 residues. V lost 4 bases and J lost 4; bases outside the gene matches: 5. The DNA for the CDR3 is TGTGCCAGCAGTTCCCGGACAGGGTATAATGAAAAACTGTTTTTT. Amino acid sequence: CASSSRTGYNEKLFF. Using reference TRBV27 and TRBJ1-4 for the parts outside the CDR3, the full variable domain is EAQVTQNPRYLITVTGKKLTVTCSQNMNHEYMSWYRQDPGLGLRQIYYSMNVEVTDKGDVPEGYKVSRKEKRNFPLILESPSPNQTSLYFCASSSRTGYNEKLFFGSGTQLSVL.

This chain connects TRBV7-2 to TRBJ1-6, with D possibly matching TRBD1 (6 bases). Deletions cut 5 bases from V and 10 bases from J, with 18 bases between. Per the germline V gene, CDR1 is SGHTA and CDR2 is FQGNSA. This CDR3 is built from 15 residues. Here the CDR3 DNA reads TGTGCCAGCAGCCAGGGGTTGGCAATGGACTCACCCCTCCACTTT. Translation gives CASSQGLAMDSPLHF.

This chain links TRBV5-1 with TRBJ1-1; D is unresolved. The CDR3 has 14 amino acids. Trimming pared 2 bases from V and 0 bases from J, leaving 8 bases between. Per the germline V gene, CDR1 is SGHRS and CDR2 is YFSETQ. The CDR3 spells CASSFTQLNTEAFF. CDR3 nucleotide sequence: TGCGCCAGCAGCTTTACACAATTGAACACTGAAGCTTTCTTT. Full variable domain (missing parts from reference TRBV5-1 and TRBJ1-1): KAGVTQTPRYLIKTRGQQVTLSCSPISGHRSVSWYQQTPGQGLQFLFEYFSETQRNKGNFPGRFSGRQFSNSRSEMNVSTLELGDSALYLCASSFTQLNTEAFFGQGTRLTVV.

This chain links TRBV7-9 with TRBJ1-1; unclear D gene. Trimming cost V 3 bases and J 0 bases, with 11 bases left between them. CDR3 size: 15 residues. Germline assignment: CDR1 SEHNR and CDR2 FQNEAQ (reference sequence). The CDR3 sequence is CASSFQITMNTEAFF. The CDR3 DNA reads TGTGCCAGCAGCTTTCAAATCACAATGAACACTGAAGCTTTCTTT.

This clone has just one count. This chain's CDR3 is CASSLGGGQAIYEQYF. The CDR3 DNA reads TGTGCCAGCAGCTTGGGTGGCGGACAGGCGATCTACGAGCAGTACTTC. The V and J genes are TRBV5-4 and TRBJ2-7; TRBD1 aligns across 7 bases. The CDR3 is made up of 16 amino acids. V dropped 0 bases and J dropped 3; count of bases not matched to a gene: 9. Germline V gene sequence: CDR1 SGHNT, CDR2 YYREEE (reference sequence).

To note about this clone: The same CDR3 can be traced to other DNA sequences in this sample. The gene calls are TRBV11-2 and TRBJ2-5; D is ambiguous. V dropped 8 bases and J dropped 3 bases, with 7 bases sitting between them. The CDR3 consists of 11 residues. The V gene's germline CDR1 is SGHAT and CDR2 FQNNGV. This chain's CDR3 is CASSPKETQYF. In nucleotides, the CDR3 is TGTGCCAGCTCCCCAAAAGAGACCCAGTACTTC.

This clone was observed a few times. The chain joins TRBV7-9 to TRBJ2-3, with D uncertain. Germline lookup yields CDR1 SEHNR and CDR2 FQNEAQ (reference sequence). The CDR3 runs 15 residues. V was cut by 1 base and J by 13 bases, with 21 bases left in between. The CDR3 DNA reads as TGTGCCAGCAGCTTAGATACCTTGGACCGCCCTCCGGAGTATTTT. Protein product: CASSLDTLDRPPEYF.

This clone has more than one count but fewer than ten. The chain has TRBV2 and TRBJ2-1; perhaps TRBD1 as D (6 bases). With 6 bases removed from V and 5 bases from J, the gap between germline ends came to 11 bases. The length of the CDR3 is 13 residues. Per germline, CDR1 SNHLY and CDR2 FYNNEI. The CDR3 here is CASSQGQNNEQFF. The DNA of the CDR3 is TGTGCCAGCAGCCAAGGACAGAACAATGAGCAGTTCTTC.

For the CDR3, the DNA is TGTGCCAGCAGCCCCCCCCGGGGGGGGCACACCGGGGAGCTGTTTTTT. Protein: CASSPPRGGHTGELFF. This chain uses TRBV7-8 with TRBJ2-2; 8 nucleotides match TRBD2. This CDR3 comprises 16 residues. V shed 5 bases and J 3 bases; nucleotides not matched to a gene: 8. Germline V gene sequence: CDR1 SGHVS, CDR2 FQNEAQ.